This T cell receptor beta chain was found in a study of OX40 agonist ivuxolimab in advanced cancers. The overall study: Three patients showed partial responses: one hepatocellular carcinoma and two cutaneous melanoma cases.

Concerning this clone: Its antigen is as yet unknown.

Sequencing was performed with immunoSEQ multiplex PCR; in TCRdb, only in-frame clones are kept and a portion is missing. The sample comprises 50,000 to 60,000 clones, around four fifths of which are singletons, and roughly 4.7% rests with the top ten. Autoimmune disease history or systemic immunosuppression led to patient exclusion. The CDR3 sequence is 16 residues long. Notes on the study in general: Relative to CD4+, CD8+ T cells held more expanded clones on average. Low normalized T-cell clonal expansion was additionally recorded for some nonresponders.

This TCR was recovered from an adult with an advanced solid tumor such as melanoma, head and neck, liver or kidney cancer. The sequenced sample was CD4+ or CD8+ T cells sorted from blood, obtained in a trial of the OX40 agonist ivuxolimab. The V gene is TRBV22-1, the J gene TRBJ1-2. TRBV22-1 is termed a pseudogene. CDR3 in amino acids: CPGRGTRARKTYGYTF. The CDR3 coding sequence is TGTCCTGGGAGGGGTACACGAGCGAGAAAGACCTATGGCTACACCTTC.